These 9 T cell receptor beta chains came from one sample sequenced in a study of early T cells in non-severe SARS-CoV-2 infection. TCRdb used MiXCR to reprocess the 5' RACE reads, holding one entry per CDR3 protein. The sample lists about 110,000 distinct CDR3 sequences, around an eighth occurring once. Sequenced: whole blood. The receptors shown here come from an adult who was a healthcare worker with PCR-confirmed SARS-CoV-2 infection or an uninfected control (not recorded which).

The chain couples TRBV11-1 to TRBJ2-3; 10 bases line up with TRBD2. With 5 bases clipped from V and 0 bases from J, the junction kept 11 bases outside the gene matches. This CDR3 spans 18 amino acids. The germline CDR1 and CDR2 sequences are SGHAT and FQDESV (reference sequence). The CDR3 loop is CASSPRVASGGSTDTQYF. The CDR3 region has the DNA TGTGCCAGCAGCCCCCGTGTTGCTAGCGGGGGAAGCACAGATACGCAGTATTTT.

This clonotype showed up just a few times. The V gene is TRBV12-5, the J gene TRBJ1-2; D is possibly TRBD1 (6 bases). Looked up from germline, CDR1 is LGHNT and CDR2 is FRNRAP. V was clipped by 6 bases and J by 5 bases, with 28 bases between them. The CDR3 runs to 18 residues. CDR3: CASGDPGTRNQGRYGYTF. CDR3 bases: TGTGCTAGTGGGGACCCCGGGACAAGGAACCAGGGAAGGTATGGCTACACCTTC.

In this sample, this clonotype turned up a few times. This rearrangement joins TRBV3-1 to TRBJ2-3; D gene unclear. The germline V gene has CDR1 LGHDT and CDR2 YNNKEL (reference sequence). V shed 4 bases and J shed 8 bases, with 13 bases lying between them. The CDR3 is 13 amino acids. Here the CDR3 reads CASSLTPDGTQYF. The CDR3 DNA sequence: TGTGCCAGCAGCCTAACCCCGGACGGTACGCAGTATTTT.

In its sample, this clonotype was seen many times. V usage is TRBV5-4 and J usage is TRBJ2-2; 9 bases agree with TRBD1. CDR1 is SGHNT, CDR2 YYREEE, per germline (reference sequence). The trim removed 2 bases at V and 5 bases at J, leaving 10 bases unmatched. CDR3 size: 17 residues. The CDR3 loop is CASSLEGTGRFTGELFF. CDR3 sequence (DNA): TGTGCCAGCAGCTTAGAAGGGACAGGGCGTTTTACCGGGGAGCTGTTTTTT. The complete variable domain, with remaining parts taken from reference TRBV5-4 and TRBJ2-2, reads ETGVTQSPTHLIKTRGQQVTLRCSSQSGHNTVSWYQQALGQGPQFIFQYYREEENGRGNFPPRFSGLQFPNYSSELNVNALELDDSALYLCASSLEGTGRFTGELFFGEGSRLTVL.

This clonotype was counted many times. The chain joins TRBV12-3 or TRBV12-4 to TRBJ2-1, with TRBD2 as a possible D gene (6 bases). Deletions cut 8 bases from V and 4 bases from J, with 18 bases between. The CDR3 sequence is 15 residues long. The CDR3, as DNA: TGTGCCAGCCATACTGGGGCGGGGCGTTACAATGAGCAGTTCTTC. It yields the protein CASHTGAGRYNEQFF.

This clonotype has a count of ten or more. V is TRBV5-1 and J is TRBJ2-5; the D gene is possibly TRBD2 (6 bases). CDR1 is SGHRS and CDR2 is YFSETQ in the germline V gene. The CDR3 runs 13 residues. The V end was cut by 2 bases, the J end by 1 base, with 6 bases between. In DNA form, the CDR3 reads TGCGCCAGCAGCTTTAGCGGCCAAGAGACCCAGTACTTC. This encodes CASSFSGQETQYF.

This sequence joins TRBV20-1 and TRBJ1-1; 10 bases line up with TRBD1. The CDR3 is 17 amino acids. Germline CDR1 DFQATT, CDR2 SNEGSKA (reference sequence). V lost 3 bases and J lost 0; bases outside the gene matches: 10. As DNA, the CDR3 is TGCAGTGCTAGGAAGGGACAGGGGATCCCAATGAACACTGAAGCTTTCTTT. Its translation: CSARKGQGIPMNTEAFF.

This clonotype was detected only a few times. The rearrangement uses TRBV5-1 and TRBJ1-1; 7 bases fit TRBD1. The germline V gene encodes CDR1 SGHRS and CDR2 YFSETQ. With 2 bases clipped from V and 1 base from J, the junction kept 5 bases outside the gene matches. The CDR3 runs to 15 residues. CDR3 nucleotides: TGCGCCAGCAGCTTTACAGGGGAAGCGAACACTGAAGCTTTCTTT. It codes for CASSFTGEANTEAFF.

This clonotype has a count of ten or more. The rearrangement links TRBV12-3 or TRBV12-4 to TRBJ1-4; TRBD1 might be the D (6 bases). The CDR3 covers 15 residues. The germline V and J ends were trimmed by 8 bases and 2 bases, with 15 bases remaining between them. CDR3 amino acids: CASGLRDITNEKLFF. CDR3 sequence (DNA): TGTGCCAGCGGTCTTCGGGACATTACTAATGAAAAACTGTTTTTT.